The 27 T cell receptor beta chains listed next were all sequenced from one sample in a study of shared clonotypes between healthy human individuals. Assay used: immunoSEQ multiplex PCR; TCRdb lists only in-frame clones, some missing. The profile shows about 490,000 clones, 81% of them singletons. Sequencing was performed on PBMCs. These TCRs come from a woman between 40 and 55 years old in good health. Some clones in this sample may be carry-over from other donors' samples.

V and J are TRBV11-1 and TRBJ1-1, with a weak D call TRBD1 (6 bases). V lost 3 bases to trimming and J lost 5 bases, with 13 bases between them. Germline V CDR1 and CDR2: SGHAT, FQDESV (reference sequence). The CDR3 runs 14 residues. In DNA form, the CDR3 reads TGTGCCAGCAGCTTGAGGGGGGGCTTTACTGAAGCTTTCTTT. It encodes CASSLRGGFTEAFF.

The V gene is TRBV18, the J gene TRBJ2-7; 7 bases align to TRBD2. Germline CDR1 reads KGHSH; CDR2 reads LQKENI. This CDR3 is built from 14 residues. Losses at the gene ends were 3 bases for V and 1 base for J; bases not matched to a gene: 3. The CDR3 coding sequence is TGTGCCAGCTCACCCCAGCGGGGTTCCTACGAGCAGTACTTC. It translates to CASSPQRGSYEQYF.

The chain carries TRBV7-2 and TRBJ1-2; D remains unclear. The V end lost 2 bases, the J end lost 3 bases, and 13 bases lay between the germline ends. There are 15 residues in the CDR3. Germline loops: CDR1 SGHTA, CDR2 FQGNSA. The DNA of the CDR3 is TGTGCCAGCAGCTTAATGCGGGATAGGGACTATGGCTACACCTTC. It is translated as CASSLMRDRDYGYTF. The full variable domain, in which reference TRBV7-2 and TRBJ1-2 provide the parts outside the CDR3, is GAGVSQSPSNKVTEKGKDVELRCDPISGHTALYWYRQSLGQGLEFLIYFQGNSAPDKSGLPSDRFSAERTGGSVSTLTIQRTQQEDSAVYLCASSLMRDRDYGYTFGSGTRLTVV.

The V and J genes are TRBV15 and TRBJ2-1, with TRBD2 matching 7 bases. Germline V lookup: CDR1 LNHNV, CDR2 YYDKDF (reference sequence). J lost 5 bases, V lost 1 base, and 11 bases had no gene match. The CDR3 totals 17 residues. Here the CDR3 reads CATSRGGVGGRDNEQFF. Written as DNA, the CDR3 is TGTGCCACCAGCAGAGGTGGGGTGGGCGGGAGAGACAATGAGCAGTTCTTC.

This clone was observed many times. This chain uses TRBV2 with TRBJ2-5; possibly TRBD2 for D (5 bases). Between the trimmed V and J ends, which lost 8 bases and 2 bases, there was a span of 18 bases. Germline lookup yields CDR1 SNHLY and CDR2 FYNNEI. This CDR3 is 15 amino acids long. CDR3 in amino acids: CASYGVSGKQETQYF. The CDR3 coding sequence is TGTGCCAGCTACGGGGTCTCGGGGAAACAAGAGACCCAGTACTTC.

This clone was detected many times. Other DNA sequences of this sample code for an identical CDR3. The chain recombines TRBV6-1 with TRBJ2-7, with TRBD1 as a possible D gene (6 bases). V dropped 10 bases and J dropped 5 bases, with 21 bases sitting between them. The CDR3 runs to 14 residues. Germline CDR1 reads MNHNS; CDR2 reads SASEGT. The CDR3 loop is CATRRGGDLDEQYF. In nucleotides, the CDR3 is TGTGCCACGAGGCGAGGGGGAGACTTGGACGAGCAGTACTTC.

Notes on this clone: A far bigger clonotype differs at one base, so this is likely a read error. This sequence joins TRBV6-4 and TRBJ1-1; no firm D call. Germline loops: CDR1 MRHNA, CDR2 SNTAGT. V lost 3 bases and J 1 base, leaving 6 bases between the germline ends. The CDR3 is 13 residues long. In DNA form, the CDR3 reads TGTGCCAGCAGTGAACAGACGAACACTGAAGCTTTCTTT. It yields the protein CASSEQTNTEAFF.

This clone was observed a few times. The chain is built from TRBV7-2 and TRBJ2-5, with D possibly matching TRBD1 (6 bases). V lost 0 bases to trimming and J lost 1 base, with 12 bases between them. The CDR3 extends over 16 amino acids. Germline values: CDR1 SGHTA, CDR2 FQGNSA. The CDR3 protein is CASSLAQGIAQETQYF. CDR3 bases: TGTGCCAGCAGCTTAGCGCAGGGGATCGCCCAAGAGACCCAGTACTTC.

As to this clone: This is likely an artifact of a read error, given a far larger clone one base away. The V call is TRBV5-1, the J call TRBJ1-2; 8 positions match TRBD1. This CDR3 spans 15 amino acids. Looked up from germline, CDR1 is SGHRS and CDR2 is YFSETQ. The CDR3 sequence: CASSPGQANSYGYAF. As DNA, the CDR3 is TGCGCCAGCAGCCCGGGACAGGCAAACTCGTATGGCTACGCCTTC.

With regard to this clone: This likely came from a read error, as a far larger clone is one base away. This chain connects TRBV21-1 to TRBJ2-7; the table's D gene call, TRBD2, was not cross checked with the DNA. TRBV21-1 is a pseudogene. The CDR3 is made up of 13 amino acids. DNA for the CDR3: TGTGCCAGCAGCAAAGGGGTCGGGTGCGAGCAGTACTTC. As protein: CASSKGVGCEQYF.

The sample holds a few counts of this clone. CDR3 coding DNA: TGTGCCAGCAGCTCACGAGGATACGAGCAGTACTTC. Protein product: CASSSRGYEQYF. This chain connects TRBV5-4 to TRBJ2-5; D unclear. The DNA end is more similar to TRBJ2-7, so the J call may be wrong. In germline, CDR1 is SGHNT, CDR2 YYREEE (reference sequence). CDR3 length: 12 residues.

This clone has at least ten counts. Other DNA sequences of this sample code for an identical CDR3. The chain couples TRBV19 to TRBJ2-7; 9 bases align to TRBD2. Germline lookup yields CDR1 LNHDA and CDR2 SQIVND (reference sequence). The V segment lost 6 bases and the J segment 6 bases; nucleotides outside the gene matches: 12. CDR3 length equals 15 residues. CDR3 amino acids: CASSVLAGEGAEQYF. DNA of the CDR3: TGTGCCAGTAGCGTTTTAGCGGGAGAGGGCGCCGAGCAGTACTTC.

The chain carries TRBV5-4 and TRBJ1-1; no clear D. CDR3 length: 14 amino acids. In germline, CDR1 is SGHNT, CDR2 YYREEE (reference sequence). The V end was cut by 0 bases, the J end by 1 base, with 7 bases between. The CDR3 region is CASSLARGNTEAFF. The CDR3 DNA sequence: TGTGCCAGCAGCTTGGCTCGGGGGAACACTGAAGCTTTCTTT. The whole variable domain, remainder taken from reference TRBV5-4 and TRBJ1-1, is ETGVTQSPTHLIKTRGQQVTLRCSSQSGHNTVSWYQQALGQGPQFIFQYYREEENGRGNFPPRFSGLQFPNYSSELNVNALELDDSALYLCASSLARGNTEAFFGQGTRLTVV.

The chain carries TRBV4-2 and TRBJ1-2; 8 bases are a match to TRBD1. After removal of 0 bases from V and 0 bases from J, the junction contained 3 bases not matched to a gene. CDR1 is LGHNA and CDR2 is YNFKEQ in the germline V gene. The CDR3 is made up of 16 amino acids. The CDR3: CASSQDGTGSNYGYTF. The DNA of the CDR3 is TGTGCCAGCAGCCAAGATGGGACAGGATCTAACTATGGCTACACCTTC.

This rearrangement joins TRBV29-1 to TRBJ1-4; 8 bases fit TRBD1. The CDR3 spans 13 residues. The germline gives CDR1 SQVTM, CDR2 ANQGSEA. V was clipped by 4 bases and J by 8 bases; unmatched bases: 6. CDR3 sequence reads: CSVADRGHEKLFF. CDR3 sequence (DNA): TGCAGCGTTGCAGACAGGGGACACGAAAAACTGTTTTTT.

This clone appeared a single time. A far larger clone differs by one base, so this is likely a read error. Other DNA sequences from this sample encode an identical CDR3 as well. The V and J genes are TRBV7-9 and TRBJ2-2; 7 positions agree with TRBD1. The CDR3 totals 14 residues. Per the germline V gene, CDR1 is SEHNR and CDR2 is FQNEAQ (reference sequence). J gave up 8 bases and V 1 base, and 4 bases lay outside the gene matches. CDR3 loop: CASSLEGGIGELFF. The CDR3 region has the DNA TGTGCCAGCAGCTTAGAAGGGGGCATAGGGGAGCTGTTTTTT.

Notes on this clone: Since a much larger clone is just one base distant, this may be a read error. The rearrangement links TRBV7-2 to TRBJ2-2; 8 bases are shared with TRBD2. The junction had 17 bases not matched to a gene; V was cut back by 2 bases and J by 6 bases. This CDR3 has 19 amino acids. The germline gives CDR1 SGHTA, CDR2 FQGNSA. CDR3: CASSLIDLRDGRAPGELFF. DNA for the CDR3: TGTGCCAGCAGCTTAATCGATCTCAGGGACGGGAGGGCACCCGGGGAGCTGTTTTTT.

The rearrangement links TRBV7-2 to TRBJ1-5; D remains unclear. The CDR3 is made up of 15 amino acids. CDR1 is SGHTA and CDR2 is FQGNSA in the germline V gene. Trimming left V 1 base short and J 1 base short, with 8 bases between. The CDR3 loop is CASSLVGSSNQPQHF. The CDR3 DNA reads as TGTGCCAGCAGCTTAGTAGGGTCCAGCAATCAGCCCCAGCATTTT.

This sequence joins TRBV27 and TRBJ1-1; D unresolved. CDR1 and CDR2 from the germline V gene are MNHEY and SMNVEV (reference sequence). The V end was cut by 2 bases, the J end by 1 base, with 8 bases between. This CDR3 has 14 amino acids. The CDR3 region is CASSLAGGNTEAFF. The CDR3 bases are TGTGCCAGCAGTTTAGCGGGTGGGAACACTGAAGCTTTCTTT.

This clone appeared many times. This chain joins TRBV6-6 and TRBJ1-2; TRBD1 might be the D (5 bases). V was pared by 6 bases and J by 0 bases, with 14 bases between. From germline, CDR1 is MNHNY and CDR2 SVGAGI (reference sequence). The CDR3 extends over 15 amino acids. The CDR3 DNA follows: TGTGCCAGCAGGCACACCGGGGCTTCTAACTATGGCTACACCTTC. As protein: CASRHTGASNYGYTF.

This clone has just one count. With a far larger clone one base away, a read error is the likely cause. This rearrangement joins TRBV28 to TRBJ1-5; no clear D gene. This CDR3 region has 17 residues. Per germline, CDR1 MDHEN and CDR2 SYDVKM. The CDR3 sequence: CASSFSIQQHSNQHQHF. The CDR3 DNA sequence: TGTGCCAGCAGTTTTTCTATTCAGCAGCATAGCAATCAGCACCAGCATTTT.

This chain connects TRBV5-4 to TRBJ2-7; either TRBD1 or TRBD2 may supply D (5 bases each). Trimming cost V 4 bases and J 0 bases, with 17 bases left between them. There are 16 residues in the CDR3. Per germline, CDR1 SGHNT and CDR2 YYREEE (reference sequence). The CDR3 DNA reads TGTGCCAGCAGCCCCGCCGGGACGTTGAGCTCCTACGAGCAGTACTTC. This codes for CASSPAGTLSSYEQYF. The variable domain in full, completed from reference TRBV5-4 and TRBJ2-7, reads ETGVTQSPTHLIKTRGQQVTLRCSSQSGHNTVSWYQQALGQGPQFIFQYYREEENGRGNFPPRFSGLQFPNYSSELNVNALELDDSALYLCASSPAGTLSSYEQYFGPGTRLTVT.

The genes are TRBV29-1 and TRBJ2-1, with 10 bases that match TRBD2. This CDR3 has 14 amino acids. Trimming took 4 bases from V and 5 from J; bases not matched to a gene: 5. The germline gives CDR1 SQVTM, CDR2 ANQGSEA. In DNA form, the CDR3 reads TGCAGCGTTGGAAGCGGGAGGGACAACAATGAGCAGTTCTTC. Protein sequence: CSVGSGRDNNEQFF.

V is TRBV6-1 and J is TRBJ1-1; maybe TRBD1 (6 bases). There are 12 residues in the CDR3. The V gene's germline CDR1 is MNHNS and CDR2 SASEGT. The ends were cut back, 3 bases at V and 10 bases at J, with 12 bases in the middle. The CDR3 region has the DNA TGTGCCAGCAGTGATGGGGGCGGGAGAGCTTTCTTT. Translation gives CASSDGGGRAFF.

J is TRBJ2-1 and V is TRBV4-2, with 10 bases fitting TRBD2. The CDR3 length is 16 residues. Germline V gene sequence: CDR1 LGHNA, CDR2 YNFKEQ. Trimming removed 0 bases from V and 5 bases from J; junction bases left unmatched: 4. CDR3 sequence reads: CASSQEASGRHNEQFF. As DNA, the CDR3 is TGTGCCAGCAGCCAAGAGGCTAGCGGGAGACACAATGAGCAGTTCTTC.

This clone was seen only a few times. A far larger clone is just one base off, so this is likely a read error. This chain links TRBV5-4 with TRBJ2-3; D might be TRBD2 (6 bases). Germline V gives CDR1 SGHNT, CDR2 YYREEE (reference sequence). The CDR3 has 16 residues. The V and J ends lost 4 bases and 1 base respectively, with 16 bases between them. The CDR3: CASSRGSGGGTDTQYF. The DNA of the CDR3 is TGTGCCAGCAGCCGTGGCTCCGGGGGTGGCACAGATACGCAGTATTTT.

V usage is TRBV30 and J usage is TRBJ1-1; tentatively, D is TRBD1 (5 bases). Between the trimmed V and J ends, which lost 2 bases and 7 bases, there was a span of 11 bases. Germline V gene lookup returns CDR1 GTSNPN and CDR2 SVGIG (reference sequence). The CDR3 has 12 residues. CDR3 DNA: TGTGCCTGGAGTACGGGACCGTATGAAGCTTTCTTT. Translating it yields CAWSTGPYEAFF.